This T cell receptor (beta chain) was found in a study of tumor and adjacent non-tumor tissue in lung cancer. Study at large: Aged about 31 to 80 years, patients included roughly ten men and roughly five women with stage I to III disease.

CDR1 MGHRA and CDR2 YSYEKL come from the germline V gene. With termini counted, the CDR3 has 13 amino acids. A modified ARM-PCR protocol with three rounds of nested PCR amplified TCRbeta. TCRdb processed the multiplex PCR reads anew with MiXCR; each CDR3 protein has one entry. The table includes some 74,000 distinct CDR3 sequences, roughly two thirds detected once. Of note for this clonotype: The CDR3 does not end in the conserved phenylalanine or tryptophan, so this is likely a read error. The limits of the CDR3 on the DNA are not certain, so only TCRdb's listed CDR3 is given.

RNA was extracted from bulk tissue without any cell sorting. Between August and November 2014, newly diagnosed, chemotherapy-naive lung cancer patients underwent thoracic surgery in China. This chain uses TRBV4-1 with TRBJ2-1; TRBD1 is taken as the D call from the table, unchecked against the DNA. The receptor's source is a woman between 35 and 50 years old with non-small cell lung cancer. The sequenced sample consisted of lung tumor tissue. The CDR3: CAAAQGADAEQFL.